This T cell receptor beta chain was retrieved from a study of memory CD4+ T cells and cytomegalovirus serostatus. Overall study context: This sample comes from healthy Belgian adults, about nine CMV seropositive, around 26 seronegative.

This CDR3 contains 13 residues. Trimming left V 1 base short and J 3 bases short, with 4 bases between. Germline V lookup: CDR1 SGHTA, CDR2 FQGNSA. The sort gate was single viable CD3+CD4+CD8-CD45RO+ cells for memory CD4+ T cells. Per the original data handling: Out-of-frame sequences were removed, leaving around 2.2 million distinct TCRbeta sequences. Assay: immunoSEQ multiplex PCR; the TCRdb copy retains only in-frame clones and omits some. The V and J calls and the clone size are those of that table, but D and trimming were determined from the DNA. This table has around 99,000 clones, about four fifths appearing once.

The rearrangement uses TRBV7-2 and TRBJ1-3, with unresolved D. The sequenced material came from memory CD4+ T cells from blood. This receptor was identified in an adult in good health and CMV-seropositive. CDR3 in amino acids: CASSLDRGNTIYF. CDR3 bases: TGTGCCAGCAGCTTAGATCGTGGAAACACCATATATTTT.